Shown below are 17 T cell receptor beta chains from a single sample sequenced in a study of cytomegalovirus exposure and HLA in healthy donors. PCR amplification relied on 60 Vbeta primers (plus 13 Jbeta primers). Assay: immunoSEQ multiplex PCR; the TCRdb copy retains only in-frame clones and omits some. The repertoire consists of 200,000 or so clones, with about 86% occurring once and the leading ten covering 2.1%. The sample comprised PBMCs. The source is a woman aged 18-30 years in good health and CMV-seropositive.

The chain has TRBV30 and TRBJ2-2, with a possible D match to TRBD2 (6 bases). CDR1 is GTSNPN, CDR2 SVGIG, per germline (reference sequence). Deletions cut 3 bases from V and 5 bases from J, with 16 bases between. CDR3 length: 15 amino acids. The CDR3 is CAWSGRLAGTGELFF. CDR3 sequence (DNA): TGTGCCTGGAGCGGGAGATTGGCGGGAACCGGGGAGCTGTTTTTT.

This sequence joins TRBV19 and TRBJ2-5, with no clear D. Germline CDR1 reads LNHDA; CDR2 reads SQIVND (reference sequence). The CDR3 extends over 14 amino acids. V dropped 5 bases and J dropped 5 bases, with 15 bases sitting between them. CDR3 loop: CASSLSRSRETQYF. As DNA, the CDR3 is TGTGCCAGTAGTCTCAGCAGGTCGCGCGAGACCCAGTACTTC.

Of note for this clone: This CDR3 is also generated by other DNA sequences in the sample. The chain couples TRBV6-4 to TRBJ2-3, with D perhaps matching TRBD2 (5 bases). Germline CDR1 is MRHNA and CDR2 is SNTAGT. Trimming removed 0 bases from V and 1 base from J, with 8 bases in between. The CDR3 is 15 amino acids. In DNA form, the CDR3 reads TGTGCCAGCAGTGACTCGAACGGGGGCACAGATACGCAGTATTTT. It is translated as CASSDSNGGTDTQYF.

The chain recombines TRBV30 with TRBJ2-5, with 9 positions matching TRBD2. The CDR3 length is 14 residues. V was pared by 4 bases and J by 2 bases, with 5 bases of the junction left unmatched. The V gene's germline CDR1 is GTSNPN and CDR2 SVGIG (reference sequence). CDR3 sequence reads: CAWNAGGVQETQYF. CDR3 DNA sequence: TGTGCCTGGAATGCGGGGGGGGTACAAGAGACCCAGTACTTC.

This clone was seen only once. The chain recombines TRBV28 with TRBJ1-2; 9 bases fit TRBD1. The CDR3 consists of 14 residues. Germline V lookup: CDR1 MDHEN, CDR2 SYDVKM. Unmatched junction bases numbered 13, after V lost 9 bases and J lost 8 bases. CDR3: CASGTGTPRWGYTF. The DNA of the CDR3 is TGTGCCAGTGGGACAGGGACGCCCCGATGGGGCTACACCTTC.

The gene calls are TRBV9 and TRBJ1-1; D call uncertain. V was trimmed by 0 bases and J by 6 bases, leaving 15 bases between them. The CDR3 runs to 15 residues. Germline V lookup: CDR1 SGDLS, CDR2 YYNGEE. This CDR3 reads CASSVAGGRDSEAFF. CDR3 bases: TGTGCCAGCAGCGTAGCAGGCGGACGGGATTCTGAAGCTTTCTTT. Based on the CDR3 plus reference TRBV9 and TRBJ1-1, the full variable domain is DSGVTQTPKHLITATGQRVTLRCSPRSGDLSVYWYQQSLDQGLQFLIQYYNGEERAKGNILERFSAQQFPDLHSELNLSSLELGDSALYFCASSVAGGRDSEAFFGQGTRLTVV.

The chain employs TRBV5-1 and TRBJ2-1; perhaps TRBD1 as D (6 bases). Trimming shortened V by 2 bases and J by 8 bases, and 14 bases separated the two germline ends. CDR1 is SGHRS, CDR2 YFSETQ, per germline. The CDR3 contains 14 residues. The chain's CDR3 is CASSFNRARDEQFF. DNA for the CDR3: TGCGCCAGCAGCTTCAACAGGGCCAGGGATGAGCAGTTCTTC.

The rearrangement uses TRBV7-2 and TRBJ2-5, with 8 bases that match TRBD2. The length of the CDR3 is 16 residues. The germline gives CDR1 SGHTA, CDR2 FQGNSA. The junction had 5 bases not matched to a gene; V was cut back by 1 base and J by 1 base. The CDR3 DNA follows: TGTGCCAGCAGCTTAGGGGCTAGCGGGCCCCAAGAGACCCAGTACTTC. Protein: CASSLGASGPQETQYF.

Only a few counts were recorded for this clone. This sequence joins TRBV5-1 and TRBJ2-1, with D possibly matching TRBD2 (6 bases). CDR1 and CDR2 (germline): SGHRS, YFSETQ. The CDR3 spans 15 residues. Between the trimmed V and J ends, which lost 0 bases and 5 bases, there was a span of 12 bases. DNA of the CDR3: TGCGCCAGCAGCTTGGAGGAGCGGGCCAACAATGAGCAGTTCTTC. Translated: CASSLEERANNEQFF. Full variable domain (missing parts from reference TRBV5-1 and TRBJ2-1): KAGVTQTPRYLIKTRGQQVTLSCSPISGHRSVSWYQQTPGQGLQFLFEYFSETQRNKGNFPGRFSGRQFSNSRSEMNVSTLELGDSALYLCASSLEERANNEQFFGPGTRLTVL.

The chain uses TRBV28 and TRBJ2-4, with D perhaps matching TRBD2 (5 bases). Germline CDR1 is MDHEN and CDR2 is SYDVKM. CDR3 length: 13 amino acids. V gave up 7 bases and J gave up 6 bases, with 13 bases separating them. The CDR3 loop reads CASTIFAGNIQYF. CDR3 bases: TGTGCCAGCACAATATTTGCGGGAAACATTCAGTACTTC.

This clone was seen only a few times. The chain couples TRBV5-6 to TRBJ2-7, with 7 bases fitting TRBD1. V dropped 1 base and J dropped 3; count of bases not matched to a gene: 10. CDR1 and CDR2 from the germline V gene are SGHDT and YYEEEE. The CDR3 runs 16 residues. CDR3 nucleotide sequence: TGTGCCAGCAGCTTGTTGTTTCACAGGGGAAGCTACGAGCAGTACTTC. This translates into CASSLLFHRGSYEQYF. Drawing the rest from reference TRBV5-6 and TRBJ2-7, the complete variable domain is DAGVTQSPTHLIKTRGQQVTLRCSPKSGHDTVSWYQQALGQGPQFIFQYYEEEERQRGNFPDRFSGHQFPNYSSELNVNALLLGDSALYLCASSLLFHRGSYEQYFGPGTRLTVT.

This chain connects TRBV28 to TRBJ2-1; D perhaps matches TRBD2 (5 bases). Germline CDR1 MDHEN, CDR2 SYDVKM. V lost 4 bases and J lost 6, with 16 bases in between. The length of the CDR3 is 15 residues. CDR3 in amino acids: CASSSPGLGSNEQFF. The CDR3 nucleotides read TGTGCCAGCAGTTCCCCCGGACTCGGGTCCAATGAGCAGTTCTTC.

The rearrangement uses TRBV29-1 and TRBJ1-2, with TRBD1 matching 9 bases. This CDR3 has 11 residues. Germline CDR1 SQVTM, CDR2 ANQGSEA. J lost 8 bases, V lost 8 bases, and 6 bases had no gene match. Here the CDR3 DNA reads TGCAGCCTGAGGACAGGGGAAGGCTACACCTTC. Residues: CSLRTGEGYTF.

The chain recombines TRBV29-1 with TRBJ2-2, with 7 positions matching TRBD1. J was trimmed by 0 bases and V by 7 bases; bases with no gene match: 5. In germline, CDR1 is SQVTM, CDR2 ANQGSEA. This CDR3 has 14 amino acids. This CDR3 is CSAWDSANTGELFF. The DNA of the CDR3 is TGCAGCGCTTGGGACAGCGCGAACACCGGGGAGCTGTTTTTT.

The genes are TRBV5-6 and TRBJ1-2, with TRBD1 identical over 8 bases. This CDR3 region has 16 residues. V was pared by 4 bases and J by 4 bases, with 12 bases of the junction left unmatched. In germline, CDR1 is SGHDT, CDR2 YYEEEE. CDR3 loop: CASSLWTGNGVYGYTF. CDR3 nucleotide sequence: TGTGCCAGCAGCCTTTGGACAGGGAATGGGGTCTATGGCTACACCTTC.

The CDR3 DNA follows: TGTGCCAGCGCAATGGCGGGGGGGAGGAGCGGCTACACCTTC. Amino acids: CASAMAGGRSGYTF. The chain employs TRBV6-5 and TRBJ1-2; TRBD1 is a possible D gene (5 bases). V lost 8 bases to trimming and J lost 8 bases, with 21 bases between them. The CDR3 covers 14 residues. Germline V gene data show CDR1 as MNHEY and CDR2 as SVGAGI.

This rearrangement joins TRBV6-5 to TRBJ1-1, with TRBD1 matching over 10 bases. This CDR3 is built from 15 residues. Germline V CDR1 and CDR2: MNHEY, SVGAGI. V shed 4 bases and J 7 bases; nucleotides not matched to a gene: 9. Here the CDR3 reads CASSSRQGAGGEAFF. DNA for the CDR3: TGTGCCAGCAGTTCTAGACAGGGGGCGGGAGGTGAAGCTTTCTTT.